This T cell receptor (beta chain) was sequenced during a study of blood T cell repertoires in COVID-19. Study background: The United States, Italy and Spain supplied acute and convalescent COVID-19 samples. T cells, B-cell-depleted T cells, or PBMCs supplied cDNA or gDNA.

V shed 1 base and J 7 bases; nucleotides not matched to a gene: 6. CDR1 and CDR2 from the germline V gene are SGHTA and FQGNSA. This CDR3 is 15 amino acids long. Per the original data handling: How many nucleated cells were present was estimated from reference gene primer amplification. The method was immunoSEQ multiplex PCR; TCRdb's version includes in-frame clones alone and lacks a portion of them. That table is the source of V, J and clone size, and D and trimming were worked out from the DNA. The profile shows about 220,000 clones, around 82% of them singletons. The clonotype comes from a woman between 65 and 79 years old with acute or convalescent COVID-19. The chain joins TRBV7-2 to TRBJ2-1; the match to TRBD2 covers 8 bases. The specimen was peripheral blood. CDR3 in DNA: TGTGCCAGCAGCTTAGTAGCGGGGCGCGGGAATGAGCAGTTCTTC. Translating gives CASSLVAGRGNEQFF.